This TCR beta chain was identified during a study of T cell changes during pregnancy in multiple sclerosis. This table comes from immunoSEQ multiplex PCR, and its TCRdb copy is limited to in-frame clones, with some not included. The sample has 65,000 to 85,000 clones; approximately 90% are singletons. V shed 7 bases and J 2 bases; nucleotides not matched to a gene: 4. The CDR3 is 14 amino acids. Germline-derived CDR1 and CDR2 are MDHEN and SYDVKM. The J gene is TRBJ2-3, the V gene TRBV28, with 9 bases lining up with TRBD2. The receptor was isolated from a female donor with multiple sclerosis, enrolled in a pregnancy study. The source was CD4+ T cells from peripheral blood mononuclear cells, collected before pregnancy. The CDR3 is CASKAGGDTDTQYF. The CDR3 coding sequence is TGTGCCAGCAAGGCGGGAGGGGACACAGATACGCAGTATTTT.